Shown below are 8 T cell receptor beta chains from a single sample sequenced in a study of blood T cells in healthy people across ages. It was with a sample-barcoded 5' primer and a J-beta primer mix that a second PCR of about 7 to 12 cycles was run. TCRdb fed the 5' RACE reads into MiXCR, producing one record per CDR3 protein. The sample shows 1.5 million to 2 million distinct CDR3 sequences, roughly 52% of them seen only once. The sequencing input was blood. The receptors were gathered from a woman aged 40 to 50 in good health.

This chain connects TRBV24-1 to TRBJ2-5, with a weak D call TRBD2 (5 bases). The closer fit of TRBJ2-1 to the DNA end suggests the J call may be wrong. The CDR3 is 13 residues long. Looked up from germline, CDR1 is KGHDR and CDR2 is SFDVKD. CDR3 sequence: CATSGRLGETQFF. As DNA, the CDR3 is TGTGCCACCAGTGGTAGGTTGGGAGAGACCCAGTTCTTC.

This clonotype showed up just a few times. The rearrangement joins TRBV25-1 to TRBJ2-7; D is possibly TRBD2 (7 bases). CDR3 length: 13 residues. Germline assignment: CDR1 MGHDK and CDR2 SYGVNS. Trimming cost V 3 bases and J 6 bases, with 12 bases left between them. As DNA, the CDR3 is TGTGCCAGCAGTGATCGGGGGGCAGGCGAGCAGTACTTC. Translating it yields CASSDRGAGEQYF.

This clonotype has a handful of counts. The CDR3: CASSEWAGDNSPLHF. CDR3 sequence (DNA): TGTGCCAGCAGTGAATGGGCTGGGGATAATTCACCCCTCCACTTT. This chain uses TRBV25-1 with TRBJ1-6; unclear D gene. Germline CDR1 is MGHDK and CDR2 is SYGVNS. V gave up 1 base and J gave up 5 bases, with 9 bases separating them. The CDR3 consists of 15 residues.

This clonotype was counted many times. The rearrangement joins TRBV6-6 to TRBJ1-2, with unresolved D. Germline V gene lookup returns CDR1 MNHNY and CDR2 SVGAGI (reference sequence). CDR3 size: 13 residues. V lost 2 bases, J lost 1 base, and 5 bases lay in between. The CDR3 loop is CASSYGVNYGYTF. The DNA for the CDR3 is TGTGCCAGCAGTTACGGGGTTAACTATGGCTACACCTTC.

For this clonotype: This may be a read error, as it is one base from a much larger clone. This sequence joins TRBV4-1 and TRBJ2-5, with D unclear. The CDR3 runs 14 residues. CDR1 MGHRA and CDR2 YSYEKL come from the germline V gene. V shed 2 bases and J shed 0 bases, with 7 bases lying between them. The CDR3: CASSQIGNQETQYF. CDR3 in DNA: TGCGCCAGCAGCCAAATAGGGAACCAAGAGACCCAGTACTTC.

Worth noting for this clonotype: An end of the junction differs from the germline gene, which may be a read error. The rearrangement uses TRBV19 and TRBJ1-2; no definite D call. Germline V gene sequence: CDR1 LNHDA, CDR2 SQIVND (reference sequence). This CDR3 has 13 residues. The CDR3 DNA follows: TGTGCTAGTAGTATCGACCGAGCCTATGGCTACACCTTC. Encoded protein: CASSIDRAYGYTF.

The sample holds a few counts of this clonotype. This chain uses TRBV4-3 with TRBJ2-4; unclear D gene. The J call could be wrong; TRBJ2-7 is a better fit for the DNA end. Germline CDR1 and CDR2: LGHNA and YSLEER. CDR3 length: 14 amino acids. CDR3 amino acids: CASSQGREYYEQYF. The CDR3 bases are TGCGCCAGCAGCCAGGGAAGGGAATACTACGAGCAGTACTTC.

The chain links TRBV6-2 or TRBV6-3 to TRBJ2-5, with D uncertain. The CDR3 has 11 residues. Germline values: CDR1 MNHEY, CDR2 SVGEGT. V was pared by 6 bases and J by 5 bases, with 7 bases between. CDR3 nucleotide sequence: TGTGCCAGCAGGAATATGGAGACCCAGTACTTC. Translating gives CASRNMETQYF.